The rows below give T cell receptor beta chains drawn from one sample of a study of T cell changes during pregnancy in multiple sclerosis. The table came from immunoSEQ multiplex PCR; TCRdb's copy has only in-frame clones and leaves some out. The sample holds around 80,000 clones, 85% to 95% seen once. This specimen consisted of peripheral blood, obtained before pregnancy. The receptors come from a female donor with multiple sclerosis, enrolled in a pregnancy study. CDR3s include the opening cysteine and the closing phenylalanine or tryptophan. Each record gives: D gene, J gene, clone size, V gene, CDR3 DNA, CDR3 protein. D genes are given only for firm matches. Expanded clones are given a class, and other clones once, few, many or no size at all.

.,TRBJ2-4,.,TRBV21-1,TGTGCCAGCAGCAAAGAGTCGGCTAGCGGGAAAGTCATTCAGTACTTC,CASSKESASGKVIQYF
.,TRBJ2-3,.,TRBV15,TGTGCCACCAGCAGAGCCCGAGGGCCAGATACGCAGTATTTT,CATSRARGPDTQYF
.,TRBJ2-1,.,TRBV7-2,TGTGCCAGCAGCTTGTTCGCGACCGGGGGGTTCTTC,CASSLFATGGFF
TRBD2,TRBJ2-1,.,TRBV4-1,TGCGCCAGCAGCCAAGACTCAGCGGGAACAGCTTATGAGCAGTTCTTC,CASSQDSAGTAYEQFF
TRBD2,TRBJ2-1,.,TRBV7-2,TGTGCCAGCAGCCAAACCGGGACTAGCATCATCGATGAGCAGTTCTTC,CASSQTGTSIIDEQFF
.,TRBJ1-2,.,TRBV28,TGTGCCAGCAGTTTTCGGGGTTCGAACTATGGCTACACCTTC,CASSFRGSNYGYTF
.,TRBJ1-1,.,TRBV9,TGTGCCAGCACCATCAGAGTGGGGGGGTCGAGGGAAGCTTTCTTT,CASTIRVGGSREAFF
TRBD1,TRBJ2-5,.,TRBV15,TGTGCCACCAGCAGAGACAGGGGGCTTAGGGAGACCCAGTACTTC,CATSRDRGLRETQYF
.,TRBJ2-7,.,TRBV18,TGTGCCAGCTCACCACCGAGGACAGCTTACGAGCAGTACTTC,CASSPPRTAYEQYF
TRBD1,TRBJ1-5,.,TRBV19,TGTGCCAGTAGTATATTGGACAGGGGAAGTAATCAGCCCCAGCATTTT,CASSILDRGSNQPQHF
TRBD2,TRBJ2-1,.,TRBV28,TGTGCCAGCAGTTTGGAAACTAGCGGGAGTTGGTACAATGAGCAGTTCTTC,CASSLETSGSWYNEQFF
.,TRBJ1-4,.,TRBV15,TGTGCCACCAGCAGAGATAGACAGTATAATGAAAAACTGTTTTTT,CATSRDRQYNEKLFF
.,TRBJ2-2,few,TRBV11-2,TGTGCCAGCAGCTCTTGGACAGGGGAGCTGTTTTTT,CASSSWTGELFF
.,TRBJ1-1,few,TRBV6-5,TGTGCCAGCAGGCCACAGAGGAACACTGAAGCTTTCTTT,CASRPQRNTEAFF
.,TRBJ2-1,.,TRBV28,TGTGCCAGCAGTTTCTACCTCTACGACAATGAGCAGTTCTTC,CASSFYLYDNEQFF
.,TRBJ2-7,.,TRBV5-1,TGCGCCAGCAGCTTCGGGCAGGGGTACTACGAGCAGTACTTC,CASSFGQGYYEQYF
TRBD2,TRBJ2-7,.,TRBV7-9,TGTGCCAGCAGCTTACGGGACGGACGACTAGCGGAGACTTACGAGCAGTACTTC,CASSLRDGRLAETYEQYF
.,TRBJ2-2,.,TRBV28,TGTGCCAGCAGACCGACCCGGGTTGACACCGGGGAGCTGTTTTTT,CASRPTRVDTGELFF
.,TRBJ2-5,.,TRBV6-6,TGTGCCAGCAGTTACTCCCCTACGGGGTTGGGGGAGACCCAGTACTTC,CASSYSPTGLGETQYF
TRBD1,TRBJ1-1,.,TRBV18,TGTGCCAGCTCACCCGGGACAGGGCCAGGCACTGAAGCTTTCTTT,CASSPGTGPGTEAFF
TRBD1,TRBJ2-5,.,TRBV5-1,TGCGCCAGCAGCTACAGGGGTAGCGTTGCGACCCAGTACTTC,CASSYRGSVATQYF
.,TRBJ1-4,.,TRBV19,TGTGCCACCAGCGGGACAAGTGAAAAACTGTTTTTT,CATSGTSEKLFF
.,TRBJ2-7,.,TRBV21-1,TGTGCCAGCAGCCGGGACAGCGAAAAGAACGAGCAGTACTTC,CASSRDSEKNEQYF
TRBD2,TRBJ2-3,.,TRBV28,TGTGCCAGCAGCTACCTACCCGCTAGCGGGAGATATACGCAGTATTTT,CASSYLPASGRYTQYF
.,TRBJ2-2,few,TRBV11-3,TGTGCCAGCAGCTTAGCGGGATGGTCGGCCGGGGAGCTGTTTTTT,CASSLAGWSAGELFF
.,TRBJ2-7,.,TRBV27,TGTGCCAGCAGTAGGAGTGGCGAGCAGTACTTC,CASSRSGEQYF
TRBD1,TRBJ1-3,.,TRBV7-9,TGTGCCAGCAGCTTAGTTTTTGGGACAGGGTCGGACACCATATATTTT,CASSLVFGTGSDTIYF
.,TRBJ1-4,.,TRBV29-1,TGCAGCGTCTCCAGGGGTTCCTCTGAAAAACTGTTTTTT,CSVSRGSSEKLFF
TRBD2,TRBJ2-1,.,TRBV4-2,TGTGCCAGCAGCCAGAGACTAGCGGGAGGGTTTGGTAATGAGCAGTTCTTC,CASSQRLAGGFGNEQFF
TRBD1,TRBJ2-7,.,TRBV23-1,TGCGCCAGCAGTGCTGGGGACAGGGCACTCTGGGAACTCTCCTACGAGCAGTACTTC,CASSAGDRALWELSYEQYF
TRBD1,TRBJ2-7,.,TRBV9,TGTGCCAGCAGCGACAAGGACAGGGGCTACGAGCAGTACTTC,CASSDKDRGYEQYF
TRBD2,TRBJ2-3,.,TRBV10-3,TGTGCCATCAGTGAGCCACCGGGACTAGCGGAAGATACGCAGTATTTT,CAISEPPGLAEDTQYF
.,TRBJ2-3,.,TRBV7-2,TGTGCCAGCAGCTTAGTTGACCCCGTAGCTTCTAGCACAGATACGCAGTATTTT,CASSLVDPVASSTDTQYF
TRBD1,TRBJ1-1,.,TRBV6-1,TGTGCCAGCAGGCCCGGACAGGGCGCTGAAGCTTTCTTT,CASRPGQGAEAFF
TRBD2,TRBJ2-1,.,TRBV2,TGTGCCAGCAGCTACCGGGGAGGGACTGGAAACAATGAGCAGTTCTTC,CASSYRGGTGNNEQFF
.,TRBJ2-7,.,TRBV19,TGTGCCAGTAGTATGTACGGGGGACTCGGCTACGAGCAGTACTTC,CASSMYGGLGYEQYF
TRBD1,TRBJ1-2,once,TRBV28,TGTGCCAGCAGGGGGACAGGCCGTTATGGCTACACCTTC,CASRGTGRYGYTF
.,TRBJ2-2,.,TRBV27,TGTGCCAGCAGTTTGGGCACAGGGGAGGCCAGGTGGGAGCTGTTTTTT,CASSLGTGEARWELFF
.,TRBJ1-5,.,TRBV19,TGTGCCAGTAGTATCCAGGGGCGGGGGAATCAGCCCCAGCATTTT,CASSIQGRGNQPQHF
TRBD2,TRBJ2-1,.,TRBV10-1,TGCGCCAGCAGTGATCAACCGGGACTAGCGGGAGGTAGGGATGAGCAGTTCTTC,CASSDQPGLAGGRDEQFF
TRBD2,TRBJ2-3,.,TRBV5-4,TGTGCCAGCACCGGACTAGCTACAGATACGCAGTATTTT,CASTGLATDTQYF
.,TRBJ2-7,.,TRBV27,TGTGCCAGCAGTCCCTATGTGGCGGGGACTCCCTACGAGCAGTACTTC,CASSPYVAGTPYEQYF
.,TRBJ2-1,once,TRBV4-1,TGCGCCAGCAGCTTCCGGGACTCCAGTACCTCCAGCTCCTACAATGAGCAGTTCTTC,CASSFRDSSTSSSYNEQFF
TRBD2,TRBJ2-7,.,TRBV28,TGTGCCAGCAGTTCCCGGGGGGGAGGGATGGCAGTCTTTGGGCAGTACTTC,CASSSRGGGMAVFGQYF
TRBD1,TRBJ2-3,.,TRBV5-4,TGTGCCAGCAGCTTGGTTTGGGGACAGGGTAGGGTGTTTCAGTCAGATACGCAGTATTTT,CASSLVWGQGRVFQSDTQYF
TRBD2,TRBJ2-7,.,TRBV5-1,TGCGCCAGCAGCCTGACGGCCGGACTAGCGGTATACGAGCAGTACTTC,CASSLTAGLAVYEQYF
TRBD1,TRBJ1-4,.,TRBV5-4,TGTGCCAGCAGCGAGGGGACAGCGTCTGAAAAACTGTTTTTT,CASSEGTASEKLFF
TRBD2,TRBJ2-1,.,TRBV19,TGTGCCAGTAGCGAGCTATTAGGGACTAGCGGGAACAATGAGCAGTTCTTC,CASSELLGTSGNNEQFF
TRBD2,TRBJ2-7,.,TRBV28,TGTGCCAGCAGTTCCTCATACCCACAAAGGACTAGCGGGTCCTCCTACGAGCAGTACTTC,CASSSSYPQRTSGSSYEQYF